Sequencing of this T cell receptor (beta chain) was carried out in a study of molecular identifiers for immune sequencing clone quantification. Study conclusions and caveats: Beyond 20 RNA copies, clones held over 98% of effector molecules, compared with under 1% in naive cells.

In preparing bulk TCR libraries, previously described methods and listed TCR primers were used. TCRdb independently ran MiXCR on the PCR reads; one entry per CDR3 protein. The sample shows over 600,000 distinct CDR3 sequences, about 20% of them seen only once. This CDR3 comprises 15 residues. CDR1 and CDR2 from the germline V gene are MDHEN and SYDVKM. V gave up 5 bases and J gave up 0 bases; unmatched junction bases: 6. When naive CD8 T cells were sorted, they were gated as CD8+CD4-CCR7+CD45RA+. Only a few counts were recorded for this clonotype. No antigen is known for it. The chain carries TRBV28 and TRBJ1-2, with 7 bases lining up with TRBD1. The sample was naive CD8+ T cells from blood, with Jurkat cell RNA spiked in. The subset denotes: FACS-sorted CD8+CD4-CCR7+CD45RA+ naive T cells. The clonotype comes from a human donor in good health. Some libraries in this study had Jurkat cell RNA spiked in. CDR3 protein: CASSTGQSANYGYTF. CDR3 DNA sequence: TGTGCCAGCAGTACGGGACAGTCAGCTAACTATGGCTACACCTTC.